This T cell receptor beta chain was sequenced for a study of post-analysis software for immune sequencing data. Study overall: Relapsing-remitting, secondary progressive and progressive-relapsing multiple sclerosis were all included among the disease courses.

Worth noting for this clonotype: Its cognate antigen is unknown.

Study observations and caveats: Batch-mates among the samples co-clustered strongly by F measure. For normalized Chao1 diversity, multiple sclerosis patients scored significantly lower than controls did. The study found TRBV5-6, TRBV5-1 and TRBV20-1 among about five TRBV segments more frequent in patients than controls.

Sequencing libraries made from TCR beta cDNA carried unique molecular identifiers. TCRdb processed the PCR reads anew with MiXCR; each CDR3 protein has one entry. The repertoire holds hundreds of thousands of distinct CDR3 sequences, 44% seen once, with about 1.8% in the top ten. There are 13 residues in the CDR3. Trimming at V came to 6 bases and at J to 1 base, leaving 0 bases not matched to a gene. Germline CDR1 SQVTM, CDR2 ANQGSEA. The TCR originated in a girl between 5 and 17 years old with multiple sclerosis. The sample was blood. J is TRBJ2-3 and V is TRBV29-1; TRBD2 agrees at 11 bases. The CDR3 loop reads CSVTSGGTDTQYF. In nucleotides, the CDR3 is TGCAGCGTGACTAGCGGGGGCACAGATACGCAGTATTTT.